The rows below give T cell receptor beta chains drawn from one sample of a study of cytomegalovirus exposure and HLA in healthy donors. Here immunoSEQ multiplex PCR was the method, and the copy in TCRdb shows in-frame clones only, minus some. The repertoire holds about 200,000 clones, with roughly 77% as singletons. The material sequenced was PBMCs. The receptors derive from a woman between 45 and 60 years old in good health and CMV-seronegative. The CDR3 runs from the conserved cysteine through the conserved F or W. D genes are given only for firm matches. Clone size, where shown, is once, few, many, or a class for clones that have expanded.

DNA | CDR3 | D | V | size | J
TGCGCCAGCAGCACCCAGGGGGCTAACGGTGAAAAACTGTTTTTT | CASSTQGANGEKLFF | TRBD1 | TRBV4-1 | . | TRBJ1-4
TGTGCCAGCAGAAGTATTAACAGGGGGCAGCTGTTTTTT | CASRSINRGQLFF | TRBD1 | TRBV28 | . | TRBJ2-2
TGTGCCAGCAGGGTAACAGGGAACTATGGCTACACCTTC | CASRVTGNYGYTF | . | TRBV6-5 | . | TRBJ1-2
TGTGCCAGCAGCTCGCCTGGGGGGACTAGCTCCTACGAGCAGTACTTC | CASSSPGGTSSYEQYF | TRBD2 | TRBV9 | once | TRBJ2-7
TGTGCCTGGAGACAGGGGGCGATCGGGGAGCTGTTTTTT | CAWRQGAIGELFF | TRBD1 | TRBV30 | few | TRBJ2-2
TGTGCCACCAGCAGGGCGACCGGAGTTTCGAACACTGAAGCTTTCTTT | CATSRATGVSNTEAFF | . | TRBV15 | . | TRBJ1-1
TGTGCCAGCAGCGCAAGACAGGGAGCGTTGGGTGGCTACACCTTC | CASSARQGALGGYTF | TRBD1 | TRBV5-6 | . | TRBJ1-2
TGCGCCAGCAGCCAAGCGGGCCTAGCAAACTATGGCTACACCTTC | CASSQAGLANYGYTF | . | TRBV4-3 | . | TRBJ1-2
TGTGCCAGTAGTATCCCCGGTGCCGGGACTAGCGGGAGGGCGAGCACAGATACGCAGTATTTT | CASSIPGAGTSGRASTDTQYF | TRBD2 | TRBV19 | . | TRBJ2-3
TGTGCCAGCAGGGAGGCCGGGGGATCAGTAAGTGGCTACACCTTC | CASREAGGSVSGYTF | . | TRBV28 | . | TRBJ1-2
TGTGCCAGTAGTATAGCTAAAGGGGGCCTCGGTAACACCATATATTTT | CASSIAKGGLGNTIYF | TRBD1 | TRBV19 | . | TRBJ1-3
TGTGCCAGCAGCCCGCCGGGGATAGTCCGGACTGAAGCTTTCTTT | CASSPPGIVRTEAFF | . | TRBV7-9 | . | TRBJ1-1
TGTGCCAGCAGTTACTTACGGGAGGGAGGCTACACCTTC | CASSYLREGGYTF | . | TRBV6-5 | few | TRBJ1-2
TGTGCCAGCAGACCTACAGGGTACTATGGCTACACCTTC | CASRPTGYYGYTF | . | TRBV14 | . | TRBJ1-2
TGTGCCAGCAGCTTAGCTAGCGGGGGGTTAGGGACCCAGTACTTC | CASSLASGGLGTQYF | TRBD2 | TRBV11-2 | once | TRBJ2-5
TGTGCCTGGAGTGTACGAACCGGCGGGAGCCCAGCAGATACGCAGTATTTT | CAWSVRTGGSPADTQYF | TRBD2 | TRBV30 | . | TRBJ2-3
TGTGCCAGCAGCTATAACAGGGAGGGCGAGCAGTACTTC | CASSYNREGEQYF | . | TRBV5-4 | . | TRBJ2-7
TGCGCCAGCAGCCAACGGGGGGGGGTCAATCAGCCCCAGCATTTT | CASSQRGGVNQPQHF | . | TRBV4-1 | . | TRBJ1-5
TGTGCCAGCAGACCCGACAGGGGGAGCTGGGAGACCCAGTACTTC | CASRPDRGSWETQYF | TRBD1 | TRBV5-5 | . | TRBJ2-5
TGCGCCAGCAGCTTCTCCTCGGGACAGGGAGAAAAACTGTTTTTT | CASSFSSGQGEKLFF | TRBD1 | TRBV5-1 | few | TRBJ1-4
TGTGCCAGCAGGCGGGGGGGGTCCAATGAGCAGTTCTTC | CASRRGGSNEQFF | TRBD2 | TRBV6-5 | once | TRBJ2-1
TGTGCCAGCAGTGGGGAGGTGAACACTGAAGCTTTCTTT | CASSGEVNTEAFF | . | TRBV6-5 | . | TRBJ1-1
TGCGCCAGCAGCCCGGGGGATTACTCTGGAAACACCATATATTTT | CASSPGDYSGNTIYF | . | TRBV5-1 | . | TRBJ1-3
TGTGCCAGCAGCTTAGGAGTGCGCCTAGCGGTCACCGGGGAGCTGTTTTTT | CASSLGVRLAVTGELFF | TRBD2 | TRBV7-2 | . | TRBJ2-2
TGTGCCAGCAGCTTAGGGCGGGACCCGAACACTGAAGCTTTCTTT | CASSLGRDPNTEAFF | . | TRBV7-6 | . | TRBJ1-1
TGTGCCAGCAGCCCGCGCGGGGTAGGGGAGCCCCAGCATTTT | CASSPRGVGEPQHF | . | TRBV21-1 | . | TRBJ1-5
TGTGCCACCCAACCCCTAACAGGGATCGGCGAGCAGTACTTC | CATQPLTGIGEQYF | . | TRBV10-3 | once | TRBJ2-7
TGCGCCAGCAGCTTGGGGGGGCGCAGTAGCACAGATACGCAGTATTTT | CASSLGGRSSTDTQYF | . | TRBV5-1 | . | TRBJ2-3